This T cell receptor beta chain was retrieved from a study of T cell changes during pregnancy in multiple sclerosis (dated by TCRdb to the late 2010s). At the level of the whole study: Changes in the T cell repertoire over the course of pregnancy were examined in this study in women with multiple sclerosis.

CDR1 SGHDT and CDR2 YYEEEE were looked up in the germline V gene. The junction shows trimming of 2 bases on V and 8 bases on J, plus 14 bases between the germline ends. Its CDR3 holds 14 amino acids, cysteine through phenylalanine. Only the CDR3 part of the read is kept: 42 bases, read in frame from the first base. Library method: the immunoSEQ multiplex PCR assay. TCRdb limited this immuneACCESS table to in-frame rearrangements with V and J called. A share of clones is missing; checked studies link under half to unresolved V genes, and the rest is unexplained. The sample profile shows roughly 87,000 clones; 91% of them were found once. 3% to 4% of the sample belongs to the ten largest clones. About this clone itself: Its antigen is not yet known. The record has no base qualities; no much larger clone is one base away.

The input for sequencing was PBMCs, taken in the first trimester of pregnancy. This receptor was taken from a female donor in good health, serving as a control in a pregnancy study. Some clones in this sample may be carry-over from other donors' samples. The chain joins TRBV5-6 to TRBJ2-1; perhaps TRBD1 is the D gene, with 6 bases matching. The encoded CDR3 is CASSLETGLDEQFF. In nucleotides, the sequence is TGTGCCAGCAGCTTAGAGACAGGACTCGATGAGCAGTTCTTC.